What follows is one T cell receptor (beta chain) and its context. As handled by the study authors: Scientists estimated how many nucleated cells there were by amplifying reference gene primers. Sequencing used immunoSEQ multiplex PCR; TCRdb keeps in-frame clones, though not all of them. That table is the source of V, J and clone size, and D and trimming were worked out from the DNA. Of more than 300,000 clones detected, roughly 88% appear once; the ten largest clones hold about 1.7%. This CDR3 contains 17 residues. The germline V gene encodes CDR1 SGHRS and CDR2 YFSETQ. With 3 bases clipped from V and 5 bases from J, the junction kept 9 bases outside the gene matches. This entry is derived from a study of blood T cell repertoires in COVID-19. Study-wide background: Sites in the United States, Italy and Spain provided acute and convalescent COVID-19 samples.

Sequencing was carried out using peripheral blood. This chain connects TRBV5-1 to TRBJ2-1; 12 bases align to TRBD2. This TCR was recovered from a woman in her forties or fifties with acute or convalescent COVID-19. The CDR3 DNA sequence: TGCGCCAGCAGCTGGGGGCTAGCGGGAGGGCCGGACAATGAGCAGTTCTTC. This codes for CASSWGLAGGPDNEQFF.